Listed below are T cell receptor beta chains from one sample, sequenced in a study of blood T cells in healthy people across ages. TCRdb passed the 5' RACE reads through MiXCR, listing each CDR3 protein once. The table has 1.5 million to 2 million distinct CDR3 sequences, 25% to 30% seen once; the top ten hold roughly 8%. Material: blood. Receptor source: a woman between 25 and 40 years old in good health. Each CDR3 is given with its conserved first and last residue. D genes are given only for firm matches. Part of the rows lack a size; the others show once, few, many or a class for expanded clones.

CASSEEGRGHEQYF TGTGCCAGCAGTGAAGAGGGCAGGGGCCACGAGCAGTACTTC NA TRBJ2-7 NA TRBV2
CSVGDPQETQYF TGCAGCGTTGGAGACCCTCAAGAGACCCAGTACTTC many TRBJ2-5 NA TRBV29-1
CSAPPRTSGSQQETQYF TGCAGTGCTCCCCCCCGGACTAGCGGGAGTCAGCAAGAGACCCAGTACTTC few TRBJ2-5 TRBD2 TRBV20-1
CSASPASGGTEETQYF TGCAGTGCTAGCCCCGCTAGCGGGGGAACCGAAGAGACCCAGTACTTC NA TRBJ2-5 TRBD2 TRBV20-1
CASSPRGIRNTIYF TGTGCCAGCAGCCCGAGGGGAATTCGAAACACCATATATTTT NA TRBJ1-3 NA TRBV7-4
CASSQPSGTDEQFF TGTGCCAGCAGCCAACCTAGCGGGACTGATGAGCAGTTCTTC NA TRBJ2-1 TRBD2 TRBV3-1
CASSLGQGAGANVLTF TGCGCCAGCAGCTTGGGACAGGGGGCTGGGGCCAACGTCCTGACTTTC many TRBJ2-6 TRBD1 TRBV5-1
CASTRRRGSDTQYF TGTGCCAGCACCAGAAGGAGGGGGTCAGATACGCAGTATTTT NA TRBJ2-3 NA TRBV7-2
CSASRRGESYGYTF TGCAGTGCTAGCCGCAGGGGCGAGAGCTATGGCTACACCTTC few TRBJ1-2 NA TRBV20-1
CSARKSSEAQYF TGCAGTGCTAGAAAATCTAGTGAAGCGCAGTATTTT few TRBJ2-3 NA TRBV20-1
CAGHDGGNEKLFF TGTGCCGGCCATGACGGTGGGAATGAAAAACTGTTTTTT few TRBJ1-4 NA TRBV28
CASSVKENYNEQFF TGTGCCAGCAGTGTAAAGGAGAACTACAATGAGCAGTTCTTC few TRBJ2-1 NA TRBV6-5
CASGRVRDSAKNIQYF TGTGCCAGCGGTAGGGTCAGGGACAGCGCGAAAAACATTCAGTACTTC NA TRBJ2-4 TRBD1 TRBV3-1
CSANPETSGGYNEQFF TGCAGCGCCAACCCGGAGACTAGCGGGGGATACAATGAGCAGTTCTTC NA TRBJ2-1 TRBD2 TRBV29-1
CASSEREIAGDSNEQFF TGTGCCAGCAGTGAGAGGGAGATAGCGGGAGATAGTAATGAGCAGTTCTTC few TRBJ2-1 TRBD2 TRBV6-2/TRBV6-3
CASSPGQGEPQHF TGCGCCAGCAGCCCGGGGCAGGGGGAGCCCCAGCATTTT NA TRBJ1-5 TRBD1 TRBV5-1
CASSLASTGSQETQYF TGTGCCAGCAGCTTAGCGTCTACGGGATCGCAAGAGACCCAGTACTTC many TRBJ2-5 NA TRBV7-2
CASSSWQGASRDEQYF TGTGCCAGCAGTTCTTGGCAGGGGGCGTCTCGGGACGAGCAGTACTTC few TRBJ2-7 TRBD1 TRBV2
CSASRQASTDTQYF TGCAGTGCTTCGCGACAGGCGAGCACAGATACGCAGTATTTT many TRBJ2-3 NA TRBV20-1
CASSPWTSGHGSSYNEQFF TGTGCCAGTAGTCCCTGGACTAGCGGGCATGGAAGCTCCTACAATGAGCAGTTCTTC NA TRBJ2-1 TRBD2 TRBV19
CASTQTSRHQETQYF TGTGCCAGTACCCAGACTAGCAGGCACCAAGAGACCCAGTACTTC NA TRBJ2-5 TRBD2 TRBV19
CASSLSGISEKLFF TGTGCCAGCAGTTTATCTGGGATCTCCGAAAAACTGTTTTTT few TRBJ1-4 NA TRBV27
CASSRVSYEQYF TGTGCCAGCAGCAGGGTTTCCTACGAGCAGTACTTC many TRBJ2-7 NA TRBV3-1
CASSLDGSGRLNEQFF TGTGCCAGCAGCTTAGATGGTAGCGGGAGGCTCAATGAGCAGTTCTTC NA TRBJ2-1 TRBD2 TRBV7-2
CASSRQGAIYGYTF TGTGCCAGCAGTCGACAGGGGGCAATATATGGCTACACCTTC many TRBJ1-2 TRBD1 TRBV2
CASKIGVTSSGANVLTF TGTGCCAGCAAGATCGGAGTAACGAGCTCTGGGGCCAACGTCCTGACTTTC few TRBJ2-6 NA TRBV2
CASDETVRNQPQHF TGTGCCAGCGACGAAACAGTTCGGAATCAGCCCCAGCATTTT few TRBJ1-5 NA TRBV6-1
CASSDALEGKGTPAHF TGTGCCAGCAGTGACGCTCTCGAGGGTAAGGGTACCCCGGCGCATTTT once TRBJ1-5 NA TRBV2